These 20 T cell receptor beta chains came from one sample sequenced in a study of blood T cell repertoires in COVID-19. Profiling relied on immunoSEQ multiplex PCR, and the TCRdb table lists in-frame clones only, not all of them. The sample includes roughly 120,000 clones, about 86% of them seen just once. The material sequenced was peripheral blood. The receptors stem from a woman in her forties or fifties with active or convalescent COVID-19.

The chain employs TRBV6-5 and TRBJ2-1, with TRBD1 matching 7 bases. Trimming took 6 bases from V and 4 from J; bases not matched to a gene: 9. CDR3 size: 15 residues. In germline, CDR1 is MNHEY, CDR2 SVGAGI. The CDR3 nucleotides read TGTGCCAGCAGCCCCCGGGACAGTAATTACAATGAGCAGTTCTTC. Residues: CASSPRDSNYNEQFF.

This sequence joins TRBV7-2 and TRBJ1-5; 7 bases align to TRBD1. From germline, CDR1 is SGHTA and CDR2 FQGNSA. After removal of 5 bases from V and 2 bases from J, the junction contained 6 bases not matched to a gene. CDR3 size: 15 residues. The CDR3 DNA follows: TGTGCCAGCAGCACGACAGGGTTTGGCAATCAGCCCCAGCATTTT. Its protein is CASSTTGFGNQPQHF. The full variable domain, its missing parts supplied by reference TRBV7-2 and TRBJ1-5, is GAGVSQSPSNKVTEKGKDVELRCDPISGHTALYWYRQSLGQGLEFLIYFQGNSAPDKSGLPSDRFSAERTGGSVSTLTIQRTQQEDSAVYLCASSTTGFGNQPQHFGDGTRLSIL.

V usage is TRBV6-5 and J usage is TRBJ2-1, with 12 bases aligning to TRBD2. Losses at the gene ends were 5 bases for V and 8 bases for J; bases not matched to a gene: 4. This CDR3 spans 14 amino acids. Germline-derived CDR1 and CDR2 are MNHEY and SVGAGI. CDR3 loop: CASSLLAGGHEQFF. The CDR3 DNA reads as TGTGCCAGCAGTCTTCTAGCGGGAGGGCATGAGCAGTTCTTC.

The rearrangement joins TRBV2 to TRBJ2-3, with a weak D call TRBD2 (6 bases). Germline V CDR1 and CDR2: SNHLY, FYNNEI. This CDR3 has 15 amino acids. Trimming shortened V by 5 bases and J by 3 bases, and 15 bases separated the two germline ends. CDR3 loop: CASSPWLGGTDTQYF. The CDR3 DNA sequence: TGTGCCAGCAGTCCCTGGTTGGGGGGAACAGATACGCAGTATTTT. The whole variable domain, filled in from reference TRBV2 and TRBJ2-3, reads EPEVTQTPSHQVTQMGQEVILRCVPISNHLYFYWYRQILGQKVEFLVSFYNNEISEKSEIFDDQFSVERPDGSNFTLKIRSTKLEDSAMYFCASSPWLGGTDTQYFGPGTRLTVL.

The V call is TRBV5-1, the J call TRBJ2-1; 11 bases agree with TRBD2. V lost 6 bases and J lost 7; bases outside the gene matches: 6. CDR1 and CDR2 from the germline V gene are SGHRS and YFSETQ. The CDR3 extends over 14 amino acids. CDR3 residues: CASKELAGVNEQFF. CDR3 in DNA: TGCGCCAGCAAGGAACTAGCGGGAGTGAATGAGCAGTTCTTC.

The chain joins TRBV7-2 to TRBJ2-1; TRBD1 matches at 8 bases. CDR1 SGHTA and CDR2 FQGNSA come from the germline V gene. There are 14 residues in the CDR3. V lost 5 bases and J lost 7; bases outside the gene matches: 7. CDR3: CASSPGTGRNEQFF. The CDR3 coding sequence is TGTGCCAGCAGCCCCGGGACAGGTCGAAATGAGCAGTTCTTC.

CDR3 sequence reads: CASSRGQATPSNYGYTF. The CDR3 region has the DNA TGTGCCAGTAGTCGAGGACAGGCGACCCCGTCTAACTATGGCTACACCTTC. The chain joins TRBV19 to TRBJ1-2; 7 bases line up with TRBD1. The junction had 12 bases not matched to a gene; V was cut back by 5 bases and J by 0 bases. The germline V gene encodes CDR1 LNHDA and CDR2 SQIVND (reference sequence). The CDR3 has 17 residues.

This rearrangement joins TRBV20-1 to TRBJ2-1, with D perhaps matching TRBD2 (5 bases). V gave up 3 bases and J gave up 2 bases, with 20 bases separating them. The CDR3 sequence is 17 residues long. Germline V gives CDR1 DFQATT, CDR2 SNEGSKA (reference sequence). This chain's CDR3 is CSASFYQTSGPYNEQFF. Here the CDR3 DNA reads TGCAGTGCTAGTTTTTATCAGACGAGCGGCCCCTACAATGAGCAGTTCTTC.

This chain uses TRBV7-2 with TRBJ2-5, with D possibly matching TRBD1 (6 bases). The V gene's germline CDR1 is SGHTA and CDR2 FQGNSA. Trimming took 5 bases from V and 1 from J, leaving 17 bases between them. There are 16 residues in the CDR3. The DNA for the CDR3 is TGTGCCAGCAGCATAGGTACAGGGTATGGCCAAGAGACCCAGTACTTC. Encoded protein: CASSIGTGYGQETQYF.

The chain joins TRBV27 to TRBJ2-4; 10 nucleotides line up with TRBD2. The CDR3 runs 15 residues. V was clipped by 8 bases and J by 4 bases; unmatched bases: 8. Germline V gene data show CDR1 as MNHEY and CDR2 as SMNVEV (reference sequence). The CDR3 DNA reads as TGTGCCAGCCGAAAAGCGGGAGGGCCGAAAAACATTCAGTACTTC. This encodes CASRKAGGPKNIQYF.

V usage is TRBV10-3 and J usage is TRBJ1-4; 7 positions match TRBD1. This CDR3 is 16 amino acids long. The junction had 14 bases not matched to a gene; V was cut back by 6 bases and J by 7 bases. Per germline, CDR1 ENHRY and CDR2 SYGVKD. CDR3 bases: TGTGCCATCAGCCCGGGAAGGAGGGGGCAGGGTGAAAAACTGTTTTTT. The encoded protein is CAISPGRRGQGEKLFF.

The chain uses TRBV2 and TRBJ1-6, with a weak D call TRBD1 (5 bases). The CDR3 is 15 amino acids. In germline, CDR1 is SNHLY, CDR2 FYNNEI. Trimming removed 6 bases at V and 0 bases at J, with 9 bases between. Written as DNA, the CDR3 is TGTGCCAGCAGGACAGCAAGCTCCTATAATTCACCCCTCCACTTT. It encodes CASRTASSYNSPLHF.

This clone has just one count. The chain combines TRBV7-9 with TRBJ1-1; maybe TRBD1 (5 bases). The CDR3 consists of 15 residues. With 1 base removed from V and 1 base from J, the gap between germline ends came to 10 bases. CDR1 and CDR2 from the germline V gene are SEHNR and FQNEAQ (reference sequence). CDR3 sequence: CASSLEEGRNTEAFF. CDR3 nucleotides: TGTGCCAGCAGCTTAGAGGAGGGGAGGAACACTGAAGCTTTCTTT.

This chain links TRBV28 with TRBJ1-4; no clear D. This CDR3 is 12 amino acids long. The V gene's germline CDR1 is MDHEN and CDR2 SYDVKM. The V end lost 6 bases, the J end lost 7 bases, and 9 bases lay between the germline ends. CDR3 in DNA: TGTGCCAGCAGCCCAGATGGTGAAAAACTGTTTTTT. Amino acid sequence: CASSPDGEKLFF.

Only one count was recorded for this clone. The chain recombines TRBV6-6 with TRBJ1-1, with D hard to call. The CDR3 extends over 13 amino acids. CDR1 is MNHNY and CDR2 is SVGAGI in the germline V gene (reference sequence). The V end lost 0 bases, the J end lost 8 bases, and 10 bases lay between the germline ends. The CDR3 region is CASSYSTSGEAFF. The CDR3 region has the DNA TGTGCCAGCAGTTACTCTACCTCGGGAGAAGCTTTCTTT.

V usage is TRBV11-3 and J usage is TRBJ2-5; 8 bases match TRBD2. CDR3 length equals 13 residues. V was clipped by 2 bases and J by 6 bases; unmatched bases: 2. Germline CDR1 and CDR2: SGHNT and YENEEA. CDR3 in DNA: TGTGCCAGCAGCTTAACGGGAGGGCAGACCCAGTACTTC. It codes for CASSLTGGQTQYF.

The chain is built from TRBV6-6 and TRBJ2-1; possible D gene TRBD2, 6 bases. This CDR3 is built from 14 residues. V lost 2 bases to trimming and J lost 8 bases, with 13 bases between them. Germline loops: CDR1 MNHNY, CDR2 SVGAGI (reference sequence). CDR3 residues: CASSYGGSNYEQFF. The CDR3 coding sequence is TGTGCCAGCAGTTACGGGGGGAGCAACTATGAGCAGTTCTTC.

The chain links TRBV18 to TRBJ1-4, with D possibly matching TRBD1 (5 bases). Germline V gives CDR1 KGHSH, CDR2 LQKENI. Trimming pared 3 bases from V and 6 bases from J, leaving 11 bases between. This CDR3 has 14 residues. The CDR3 region has the DNA TGTGCCAGCTCACCGGGGCGGAGTGATGAAAAACTGTTTTTT. It encodes CASSPGRSDEKLFF.

This rearrangement joins TRBV2 to TRBJ2-1; D is unclear. Trimming left V 2 bases short and J 3 bases short, with 8 bases between. This CDR3 region has 14 residues. The germline V gene encodes CDR1 SNHLY and CDR2 FYNNEI. The CDR3 protein is CASSEMADYNEQFF. The CDR3 DNA is TGTGCCAGCAGTGAAATGGCAGACTACAATGAGCAGTTCTTC.

The V and J genes are TRBV19 and TRBJ2-2; 10 bases line up with TRBD2. V shed 2 bases and J 4 bases; nucleotides not matched to a gene: 4. The germline V gene has CDR1 LNHDA and CDR2 SQIVND (reference sequence). This CDR3 is 16 amino acids long. CDR3 sequence reads: CASSIPGTSVTGELFF. Written as DNA, the CDR3 is TGTGCCAGTAGTATACCCGGGACTAGCGTCACCGGGGAGCTGTTTTTT.